The 9 T cell receptor beta chains presented below share a single source sample, sequenced in a study of T-cell memory formation after mild COVID-19. TCRdb processed the 5' RACE reads anew with MiXCR; each CDR3 protein has one entry. This table holds a few hundred thousand distinct CDR3 sequences, 15% to 20% found once. The sequenced sample was PBMCs or a T cell subset sorted from them (not recorded which). The receptors here all came from a young man who had mild COVID-19 (a few samples of this study predate the infection). Cell type and time point are not known.

The chain carries TRBV12-3 or TRBV12-4 and TRBJ2-1; 9 nucleotides line up with TRBD2. Trimming removed 5 bases from V and 6 bases from J; junction bases left unmatched: 8. The CDR3 has 15 amino acids. CDR3 DNA sequence: TGTGCCAGCAGTCCTGCGGGGGGGCGGCCCAATGAGCAGTTCTTC. Residues: CASSPAGGRPNEQFF.

This clonotype was observed at least ten times. This sequence joins TRBV12-3 or TRBV12-4 and TRBJ1-5, with D perhaps matching TRBD1 (5 bases). The CDR3 runs to 14 residues. V lost 5 bases and J 2 bases, leaving 10 bases between the germline ends. The CDR3 loop is CASSAAGGNQPQHF. CDR3 coding DNA: TGTGCCAGCAGTGCGGCGGGGGGCAATCAGCCCCAGCATTTT.

V usage is TRBV24-1 and J usage is TRBJ2-1; weak D call: TRBD2 (7 bases). V lost 9 bases, J lost 1 base, and 15 bases lay in between. Germline CDR1 is KGHDR and CDR2 is SFDVKD. The CDR3 runs to 15 residues. The CDR3 DNA is TGTGCCACCTGTATGGGGGGGGCTTCCTACAATGAGCAGTTCTTC. Its protein product is CATCMGGASYNEQFF.

The table lists this clonotype with a few counts. V and J are TRBV20-1 and TRBJ1-6, with D perhaps TRBD1 (6 bases). Germline loops: CDR1 DFQATT, CDR2 SNEGSKA (reference sequence). Trimming stripped 4 bases from V and 10 bases from J, with 14 bases between. This CDR3 has 13 residues. CDR3: CSAKQGRRSPLHF. For the CDR3, the DNA is TGCAGTGCTAAACAGGGACGACGATCACCCCTCCACTTT.

V and J are TRBV5-1 and TRBJ2-1; weak D call: TRBD1 (5 bases). Germline CDR1 is SGHRS and CDR2 is YFSETQ. V shed 1 base and J shed 7 bases, with 12 bases lying between them. CDR3 length: 14 residues. Written as DNA, the CDR3 is TGCGCCAGCAGCTTGAGGGGCTTGGGGAATGAGCAGTTCTTC. Translation: CASSLRGLGNEQFF.

The gene calls are TRBV11-2 and TRBJ2-7; 7 bases are shared with TRBD2. Germline loops: CDR1 SGHAT, CDR2 FQNNGV. The CDR3 length is 12 residues. V was clipped by 8 bases and J by 5 bases; unmatched bases: 6. Written as DNA, the CDR3 is TGTGCCAGCGGGGGGGGGTTCCACGAGCAGTACGTC. Translation: CASGGGFHEQYV.

This chain uses TRBV24-1 with TRBJ1-5; the D gene is possibly TRBD1 (5 bases). The CDR3 is 17 residues long. Germline CDR1 KGHDR, CDR2 SFDVKD. The V end lost 9 bases, the J end lost 2 bases, and 22 bases lay between the germline ends. The CDR3 DNA sequence: TGTGCCACCCCTTTCCGGGTTCCGGGAGGGGGCAATCAGCCCCAGCATTTT. It yields the protein CATPFRVPGGGNQPQHF.

V and J are TRBV10-2 and TRBJ2-6; D is undetermined. The germline gives CDR1 WSHSY, CDR2 SAAADI. CDR3 length equals 15 residues. The ends were cut back, 2 bases at V and 2 bases at J, with 7 bases in the middle. CDR3 protein: CASSEPPPGANVLTF. CDR3 bases: TGCGCCAGCAGTGAGCCACCGCCTGGGGCCAACGTCCTGACTTTC.

The genes are TRBV24-1 and TRBJ2-3; weak D call: TRBD2 (7 bases). The length of the CDR3 is 16 residues. Trimming shortened V by 3 bases and J by 2 bases, and 14 bases separated the two germline ends. CDR1 and CDR2 (germline): KGHDR, SFDVKD. CDR3 sequence: CATSDPRGGATDTQYF. The CDR3 nucleotides read TGTGCCACCAGTGATCCCCGAGGGGGGGCCACAGATACGCAGTATTTT.